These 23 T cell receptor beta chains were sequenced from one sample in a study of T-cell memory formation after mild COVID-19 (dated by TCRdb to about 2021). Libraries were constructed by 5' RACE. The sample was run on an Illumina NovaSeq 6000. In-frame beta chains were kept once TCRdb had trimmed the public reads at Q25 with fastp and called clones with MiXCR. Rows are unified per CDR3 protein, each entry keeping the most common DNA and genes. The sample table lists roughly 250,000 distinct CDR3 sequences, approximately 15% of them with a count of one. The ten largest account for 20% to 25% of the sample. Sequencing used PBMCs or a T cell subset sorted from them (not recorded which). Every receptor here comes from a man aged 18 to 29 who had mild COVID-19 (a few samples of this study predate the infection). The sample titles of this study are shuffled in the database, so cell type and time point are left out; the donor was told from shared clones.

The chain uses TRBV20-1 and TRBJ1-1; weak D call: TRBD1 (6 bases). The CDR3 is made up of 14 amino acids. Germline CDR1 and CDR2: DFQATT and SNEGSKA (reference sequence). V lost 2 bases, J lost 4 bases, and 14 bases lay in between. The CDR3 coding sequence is TGCAGTGCTAGACAAAGGACAGCCTTCACTGAAGCTTTCTTT. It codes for CSARQRTAFTEAFF.

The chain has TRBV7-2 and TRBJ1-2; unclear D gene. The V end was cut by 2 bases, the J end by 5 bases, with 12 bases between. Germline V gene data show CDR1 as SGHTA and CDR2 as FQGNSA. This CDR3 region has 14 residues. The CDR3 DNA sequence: TGTGCCAGCAGCTTATCGGCGGGCCAGTATGGCTACACCTTC. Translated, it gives CASSLSAGQYGYTF.

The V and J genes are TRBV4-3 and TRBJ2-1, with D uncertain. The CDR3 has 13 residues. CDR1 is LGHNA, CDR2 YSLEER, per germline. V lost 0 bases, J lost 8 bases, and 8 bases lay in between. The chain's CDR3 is CASSQDIYYEQFF. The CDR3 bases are TGCGCCAGCAGCCAAGATATTTACTATGAGCAGTTCTTC.

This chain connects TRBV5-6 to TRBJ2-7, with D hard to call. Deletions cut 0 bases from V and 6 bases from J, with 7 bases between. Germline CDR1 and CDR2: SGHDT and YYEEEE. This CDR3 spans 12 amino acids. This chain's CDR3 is CASSLEDGEQYF. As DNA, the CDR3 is TGTGCCAGCAGCTTGGAGGATGGCGAGCAGTACTTC.

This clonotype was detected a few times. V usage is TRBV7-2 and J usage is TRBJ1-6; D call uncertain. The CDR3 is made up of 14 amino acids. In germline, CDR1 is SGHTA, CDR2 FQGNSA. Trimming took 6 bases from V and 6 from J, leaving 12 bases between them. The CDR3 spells CASRTGSFNSPLHF. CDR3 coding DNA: TGTGCCAGCAGGACCGGGAGTTTTAATTCACCCCTCCACTTT.

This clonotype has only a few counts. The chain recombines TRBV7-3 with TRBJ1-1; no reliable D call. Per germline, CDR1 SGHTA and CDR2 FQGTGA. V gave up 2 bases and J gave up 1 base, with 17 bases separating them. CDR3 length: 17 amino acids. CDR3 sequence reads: CASSLHPPGTANTEAFF. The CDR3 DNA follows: TGTGCCAGCAGCTTACACCCTCCGGGAACAGCGAACACTGAAGCTTTCTTT.

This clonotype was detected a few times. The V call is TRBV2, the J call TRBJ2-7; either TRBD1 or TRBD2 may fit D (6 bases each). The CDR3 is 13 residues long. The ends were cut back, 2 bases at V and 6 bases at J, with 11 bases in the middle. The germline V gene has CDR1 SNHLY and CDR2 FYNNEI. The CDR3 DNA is TGTGCCAGCAGTGAAAATAGGGGGGTCGAGCAGTACGTC. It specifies CASSENRGVEQYV.

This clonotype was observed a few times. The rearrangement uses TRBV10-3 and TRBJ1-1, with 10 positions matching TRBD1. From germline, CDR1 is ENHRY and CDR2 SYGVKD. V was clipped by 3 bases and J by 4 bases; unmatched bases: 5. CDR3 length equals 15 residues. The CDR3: CAISDLTGGTTEAFF. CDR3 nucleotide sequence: TGTGCCATCAGTGACCTGACAGGGGGCACCACTGAAGCTTTCTTT.

Written as DNA, the CDR3 is TGCGCCAGCAGCCCAGGGACAGGGGAAACAGATACGCAGTATTTT. Its protein is CASSPGTGETDTQYF. The V call is TRBV5-1, the J call TRBJ2-3; TRBD1 aligns across 10 bases. The CDR3 spans 15 residues. Trimming cost V 4 bases and J 3 bases; bases outside gene matches: 5. The germline V gene encodes CDR1 SGHRS and CDR2 YFSETQ.

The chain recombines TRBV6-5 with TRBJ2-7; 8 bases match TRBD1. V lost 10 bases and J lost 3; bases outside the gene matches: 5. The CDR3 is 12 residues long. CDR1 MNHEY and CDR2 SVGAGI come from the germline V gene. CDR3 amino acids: CATIGQGYEQYF. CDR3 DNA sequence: TGTGCCACCATAGGACAGGGCTACGAGCAGTACTTC.

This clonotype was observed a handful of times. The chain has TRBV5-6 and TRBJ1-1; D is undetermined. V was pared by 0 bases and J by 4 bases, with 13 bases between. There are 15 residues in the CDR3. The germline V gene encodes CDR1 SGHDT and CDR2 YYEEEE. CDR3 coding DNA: TGTGCCAGCAGCTTGGTAAGGACGGAATCCACTGAAGCTTTCTTT. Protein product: CASSLVRTESTEAFF.

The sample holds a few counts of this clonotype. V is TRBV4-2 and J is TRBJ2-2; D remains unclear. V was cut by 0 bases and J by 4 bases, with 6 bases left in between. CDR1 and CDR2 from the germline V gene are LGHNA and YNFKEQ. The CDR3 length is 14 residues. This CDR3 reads CASSQDSRTGELFF. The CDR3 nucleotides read TGTGCCAGCAGCCAAGACAGCCGCACCGGGGAGCTGTTTTTT.

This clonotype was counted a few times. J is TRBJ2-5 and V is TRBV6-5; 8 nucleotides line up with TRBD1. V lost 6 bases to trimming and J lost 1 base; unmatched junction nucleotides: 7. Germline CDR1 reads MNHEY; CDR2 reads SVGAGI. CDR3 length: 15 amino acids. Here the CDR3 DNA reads TGTGCCAGCAGCAACAGGGGGACGGCCCAAGAGACCCAGTACTTC. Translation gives CASSNRGTAQETQYF.

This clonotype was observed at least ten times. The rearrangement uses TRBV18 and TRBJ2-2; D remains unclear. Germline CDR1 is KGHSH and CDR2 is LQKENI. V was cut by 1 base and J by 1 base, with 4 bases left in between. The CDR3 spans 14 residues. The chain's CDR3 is CASSPQGNTGELFF. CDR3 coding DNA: TGTGCCAGCTCACCACAGGGGAACACCGGGGAGCTGTTTTTT.

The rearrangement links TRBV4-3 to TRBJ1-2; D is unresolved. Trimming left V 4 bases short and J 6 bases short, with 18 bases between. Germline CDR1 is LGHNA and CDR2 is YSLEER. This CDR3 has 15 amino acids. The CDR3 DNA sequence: TGCGCCAGCAGCCCGAACTTGGGGAGGAAGGATGGCTACACCTTC. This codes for CASSPNLGRKDGYTF.

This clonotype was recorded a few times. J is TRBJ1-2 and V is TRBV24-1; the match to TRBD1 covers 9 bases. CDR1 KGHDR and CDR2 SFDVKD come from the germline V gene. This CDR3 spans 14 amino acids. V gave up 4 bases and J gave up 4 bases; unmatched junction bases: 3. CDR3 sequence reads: CATSDRGQGYGYTF. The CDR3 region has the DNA TGTGCCACCAGTGACCGGGGACAGGGCTATGGCTACACCTTC.

As DNA, the CDR3 is TGTGCCAGCAGTTTTTTTGCGGCCGCGAACACCGGGGAGCTGTTTTTT. Translated: CASSFFAAANTGELFF. The chain recombines TRBV12-3 or TRBV12-4 with TRBJ2-2; D unclear. V lost 3 bases to trimming and J lost 0 bases, with 11 bases between them. CDR3 size: 16 residues.

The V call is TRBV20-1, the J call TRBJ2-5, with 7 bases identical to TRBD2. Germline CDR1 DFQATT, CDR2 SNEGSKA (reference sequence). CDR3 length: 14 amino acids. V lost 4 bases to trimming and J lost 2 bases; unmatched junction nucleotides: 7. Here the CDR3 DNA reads TGCAGTGCTAATAGCGGGTATAATCAAGAGACCCAGTACTTC. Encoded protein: CSANSGYNQETQYF.

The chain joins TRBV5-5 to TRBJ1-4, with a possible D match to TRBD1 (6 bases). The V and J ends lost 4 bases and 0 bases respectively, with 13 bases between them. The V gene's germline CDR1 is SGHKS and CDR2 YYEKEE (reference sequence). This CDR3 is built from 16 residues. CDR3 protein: CASSPGQLSTNEKLFF. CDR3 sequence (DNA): TGTGCCAGCAGCCCGGGACAACTCTCAACTAATGAAAAACTGTTTTTT.

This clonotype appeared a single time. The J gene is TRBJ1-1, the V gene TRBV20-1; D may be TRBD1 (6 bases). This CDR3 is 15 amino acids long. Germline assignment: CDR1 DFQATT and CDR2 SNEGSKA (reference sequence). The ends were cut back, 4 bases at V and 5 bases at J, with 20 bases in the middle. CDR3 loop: CSATNAPGAGTEAFF. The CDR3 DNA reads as TGCAGTGCTACAAACGCCCCAGGGGCGGGGACTGAAGCTTTCTTT.

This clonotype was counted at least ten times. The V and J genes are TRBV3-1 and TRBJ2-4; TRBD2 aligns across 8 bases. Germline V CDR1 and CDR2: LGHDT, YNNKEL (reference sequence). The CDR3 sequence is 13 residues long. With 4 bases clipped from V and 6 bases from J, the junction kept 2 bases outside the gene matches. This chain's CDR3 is CASSLRGGNIQYF. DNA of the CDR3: TGTGCCAGCAGCCTTCGGGGGGGAAACATTCAGTACTTC.

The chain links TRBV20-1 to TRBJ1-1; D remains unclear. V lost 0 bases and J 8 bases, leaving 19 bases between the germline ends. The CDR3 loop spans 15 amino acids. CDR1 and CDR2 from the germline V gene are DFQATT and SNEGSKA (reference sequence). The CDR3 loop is CSARDRITAWKEAFF. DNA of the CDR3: TGCAGTGCTAGAGATCGGATTACTGCGTGGAAGGAAGCTTTCTTT.

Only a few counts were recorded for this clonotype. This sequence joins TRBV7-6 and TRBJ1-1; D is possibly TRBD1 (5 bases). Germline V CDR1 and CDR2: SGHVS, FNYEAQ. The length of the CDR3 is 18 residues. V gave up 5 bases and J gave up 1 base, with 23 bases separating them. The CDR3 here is CASSHDARGSVGNTEAFF. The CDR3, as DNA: TGTGCCAGCAGCCACGACGCACGGGGGAGCGTTGGGAACACTGAAGCTTTCTTT.